These T cell receptor beta chains were read from a single sample in a study of OX40 agonist ivuxolimab in advanced cancers. Data came from immunoSEQ multiplex PCR; TCRdb stores just in-frame clones and leaves some out. The table has roughly 68,000 clones, roughly nine tenths seen once; the top ten hold around 4.1%. This material consisted of CD4+ or CD8+ T cells sorted from blood, taken in a trial of the OX40 agonist ivuxolimab. All receptors derive from an adult with an advanced solid tumor such as melanoma, head and neck, liver or kidney cancer. CDR3s leave out the opening cysteine and the closing phenylalanine or tryptophan. A clone size is listed for some rows: how often the clone was seen (once, few, many), or a class if it is expanded.

>.|TRBV19|TRBJ1-5
ASSMAGGNQPQH
>once|TRBV30|TRBJ1-2
AWNPKETGGYT
>.|TRBV18|TRBJ2-1
ASSPNGLAGNEQF
>.|TRBV9|TRBJ2-3
ASSVRQGRTDTQY
>.|TRBV9|TRBJ2-3
ASSVGQGSTDTQY
>once|TRBV5-1|TRBJ1-3
ASSLLGGVGNTIY
>.|TRBV29-1|TRBJ2-7
SVTTLGEQY
>.|TRBV4-2|TRBJ1-1
ASSQMTLNTEAF
>.|TRBV11-3|TRBJ2-3
ASSLGGGANTQY
>.|TRBV18|TRBJ2-3
ASSLGPGADTQY
>.|TRBV4-2|TRBJ2-7
ASSQDRAQGEQY
>.|TRBV19|TRBJ2-7
ASSWGQGSYEQY
>few|TRBV10-3|TRBJ1-2
AISGSGDGYT
>.|TRBV7-3|TRBJ2-5
ASSPSREETQY
>.|TRBV6-5|TRBJ2-7
ASSWAISPSYEQY
>once|TRBV28|TRBJ1-2
ASQWGTGDGYT
>.|TRBV7-9|TRBJ1-4
ASSFAGTGDEKLF
>.|TRBV5-8|TRBJ1-1
ASSPAGRARVTEAF
>.|TRBV6-1|TRBJ2-7
ASRDATGSGEQY
>.|TRBV19|TRBJ2-7
ASSTRISEQY
>.|TRBV4-3|TRBJ1-1
ASSHNRGQGNTEAF